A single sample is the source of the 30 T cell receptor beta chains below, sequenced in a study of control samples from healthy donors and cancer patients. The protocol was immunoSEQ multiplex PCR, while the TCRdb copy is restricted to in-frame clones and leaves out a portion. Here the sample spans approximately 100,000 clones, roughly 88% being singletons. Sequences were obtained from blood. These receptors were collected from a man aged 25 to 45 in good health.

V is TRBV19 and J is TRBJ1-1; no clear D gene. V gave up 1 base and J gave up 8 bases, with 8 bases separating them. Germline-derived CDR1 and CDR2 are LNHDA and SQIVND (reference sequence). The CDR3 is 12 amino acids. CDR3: CASSIAGREAFF. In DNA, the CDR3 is TGTGCCAGTAGTATAGCCGGGCGGGAAGCTTTCTTT.

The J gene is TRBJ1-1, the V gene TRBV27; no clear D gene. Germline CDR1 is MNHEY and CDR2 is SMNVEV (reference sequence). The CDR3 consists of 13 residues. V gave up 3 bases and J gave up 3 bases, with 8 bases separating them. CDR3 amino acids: CASSFSGDTEAFF. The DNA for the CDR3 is TGTGCCAGCAGTTTTTCTGGAGACACTGAAGCTTTCTTT.

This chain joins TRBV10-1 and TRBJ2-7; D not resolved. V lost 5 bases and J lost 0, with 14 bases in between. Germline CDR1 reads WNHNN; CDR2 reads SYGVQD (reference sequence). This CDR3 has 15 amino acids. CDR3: CASSNSSTSSYEQYF. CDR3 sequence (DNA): TGCGCCAGCAGTAACAGCAGCACAAGCTCCTACGAGCAGTACTTC.

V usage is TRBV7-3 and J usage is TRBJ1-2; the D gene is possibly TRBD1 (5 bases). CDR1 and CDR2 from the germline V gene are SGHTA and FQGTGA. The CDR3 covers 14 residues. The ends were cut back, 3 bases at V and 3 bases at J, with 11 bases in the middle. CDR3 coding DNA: TGTGCCAGCAGCTTCTTAAAGGGGTACTATGGCTACACCTTC. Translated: CASSFLKGYYGYTF.

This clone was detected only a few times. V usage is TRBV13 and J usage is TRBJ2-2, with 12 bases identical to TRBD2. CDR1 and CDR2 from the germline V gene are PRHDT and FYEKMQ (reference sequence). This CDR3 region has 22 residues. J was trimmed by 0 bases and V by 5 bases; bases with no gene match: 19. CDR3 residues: CASSSLDGIGLAGTANTGELFF. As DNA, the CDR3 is TGTGCCAGCAGCAGCTTAGATGGGATAGGACTAGCGGGGACCGCGAACACCGGGGAGCTGTTTTTT.

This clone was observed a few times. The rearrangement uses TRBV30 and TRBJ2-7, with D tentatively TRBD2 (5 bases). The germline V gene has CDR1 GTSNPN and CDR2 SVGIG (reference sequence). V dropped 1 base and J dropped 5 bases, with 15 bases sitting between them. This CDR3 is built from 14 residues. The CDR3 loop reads CAWSDPPGKHEQYF. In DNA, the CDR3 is TGTGCCTGGAGTGATCCGCCGGGAAAACACGAGCAGTACTTC.

This CDR3 is CASTSGQGKNQPQHF. The CDR3 bases are TGTGCCAGCACCTCTGGACAGGGAAAGAATCAGCCCCAGCATTTT. The chain recombines TRBV27 with TRBJ1-5; 8 nucleotides agree with TRBD1. The CDR3 runs 15 residues. V lost 7 bases to trimming and J lost 4 bases; unmatched junction nucleotides: 9. Germline V gene data show CDR1 as MNHEY and CDR2 as SMNVEV (reference sequence).

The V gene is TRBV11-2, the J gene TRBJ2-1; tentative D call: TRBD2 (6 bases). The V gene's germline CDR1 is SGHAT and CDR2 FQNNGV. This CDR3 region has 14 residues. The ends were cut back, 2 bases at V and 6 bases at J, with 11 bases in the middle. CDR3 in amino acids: CASSLQYSGNEQFF. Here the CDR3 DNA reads TGTGCCAGCAGCTTACAGTATAGCGGCAATGAGCAGTTCTTC.

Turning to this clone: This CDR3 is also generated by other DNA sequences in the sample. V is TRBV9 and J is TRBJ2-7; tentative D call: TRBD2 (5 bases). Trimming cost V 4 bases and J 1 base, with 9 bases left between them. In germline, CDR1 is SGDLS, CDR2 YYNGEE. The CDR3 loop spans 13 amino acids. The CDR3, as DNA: TGTGCCAGCAGCCCGACGGGGTCCTACGAGCAGTACTTC. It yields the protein CASSPTGSYEQYF.

The CDR3, as DNA: TGTGCCAGCAGCATACACAGGACTAGCGGGAGAAGGGTCGGGGAGCTGTTTTTT. This sequence encodes CASSIHRTSGRRVGELFF. The chain joins TRBV7-2 to TRBJ2-2, with 13 nucleotides matching TRBD2. This CDR3 contains 18 residues. Trimming at V came to 5 bases and at J to 7 bases, leaving 13 bases not matched to a gene. The germline V gene has CDR1 SGHTA and CDR2 FQGNSA.

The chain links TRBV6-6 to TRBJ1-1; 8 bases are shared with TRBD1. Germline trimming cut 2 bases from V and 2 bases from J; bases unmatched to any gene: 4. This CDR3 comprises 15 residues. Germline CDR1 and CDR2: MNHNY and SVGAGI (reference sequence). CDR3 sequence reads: CASSYGTGYNTEAFF. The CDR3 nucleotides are TGTGCCAGCAGTTACGGGACAGGCTATAACACTGAAGCTTTCTTT.

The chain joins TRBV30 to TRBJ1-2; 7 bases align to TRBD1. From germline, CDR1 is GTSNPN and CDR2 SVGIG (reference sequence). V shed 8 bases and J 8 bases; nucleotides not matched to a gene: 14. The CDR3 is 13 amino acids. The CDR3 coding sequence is TGTGCCAAAACACAGGGGTGGTCGCAAGGCTACACCTTC. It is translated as CAKTQGWSQGYTF.

CDR3 region: CSVVGGALYEQYF. CDR3 in DNA: TGCAGCGTTGTCGGAGGTGCCCTCTACGAGCAGTACTTC. V is TRBV29-1 and J is TRBJ2-7; a possible D gene is TRBD2 (5 bases). CDR3 length: 13 residues. The germline CDR1 and CDR2 sequences are SQVTM and ANQGSEA. V lost 4 bases and J 3 bases, leaving 13 bases between the germline ends.

CDR3 residues: CASSAGQGTEAFF. The CDR3 nucleotides are TGTGCCAGCAGCGCCGGACAGGGGACTGAAGCTTTCTTT. The chain carries TRBV7-3 and TRBJ1-1, with TRBD1 matching over 9 bases. Germline V lookup: CDR1 SGHTA, CDR2 FQGTGA. The CDR3 runs 13 residues. J was trimmed by 5 bases and V by 5 bases; bases with no gene match: 3. Based on the CDR3 plus reference TRBV7-3 and TRBJ1-1, the full variable domain is GAGVSQTPSNKVTEKGKYVELRCDPISGHTALYWYRQSLGQGPEFLIYFQGTGAADDSGLPNDRFFAVRPEGSVSTLKIQRTERGDSAVYLCASSAGQGTEAFFGQGTRLTVV.

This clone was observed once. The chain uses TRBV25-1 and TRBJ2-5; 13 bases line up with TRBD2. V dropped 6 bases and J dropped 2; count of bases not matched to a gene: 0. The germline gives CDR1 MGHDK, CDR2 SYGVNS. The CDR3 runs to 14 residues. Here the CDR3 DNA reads TGTGCCAGCAGGGGACTAGCGGGGCAAGAGACCCAGTACTTC. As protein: CASRGLAGQETQYF.

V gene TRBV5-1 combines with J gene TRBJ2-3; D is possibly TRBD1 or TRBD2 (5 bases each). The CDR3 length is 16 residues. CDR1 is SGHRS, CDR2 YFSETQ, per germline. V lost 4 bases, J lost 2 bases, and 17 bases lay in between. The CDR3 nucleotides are TGCGCCAGCAGCAACAATGGGGGAGTCTACACAGATACGCAGTATTTT. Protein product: CASSNNGGVYTDTQYF.

The CDR3 protein is CAWSPASTAEQFF. The CDR3 nucleotides read TGTGCCTGGAGTCCCGCCTCGACGGCAGAGCAGTTCTTC. This rearrangement joins TRBV30 to TRBJ2-1, with D unclear. The germline V gene encodes CDR1 GTSNPN and CDR2 SVGIG (reference sequence). The length of the CDR3 is 13 residues. Trimming removed 2 bases at V and 10 bases at J, with 15 bases between.

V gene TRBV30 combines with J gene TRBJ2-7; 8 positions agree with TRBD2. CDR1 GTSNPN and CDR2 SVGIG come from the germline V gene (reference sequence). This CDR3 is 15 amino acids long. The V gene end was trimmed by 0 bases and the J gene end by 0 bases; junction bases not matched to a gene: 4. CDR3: CAWSVETSVSYEQYF. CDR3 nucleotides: TGTGCCTGGAGTGTAGAGACTAGCGTCTCCTACGAGCAGTACTTC.

As DNA, the CDR3 is TGTGCCAGCAGCCATATGGGTGGGAACACTGAAGCTTTCTTT. This translates into CASSHMGGNTEAFF. The chain uses TRBV16 and TRBJ1-1; D unclear. Between the trimmed V and J ends, which lost 3 bases and 1 base, there was a span of 9 bases. The CDR3 totals 14 residues. The germline gives CDR1 KGHSY, CDR2 FQNENV. Looking up the rest from reference TRBV16 and TRBJ1-1 gives the full variable domain: GEEVAQTPKHLVRGEGQKAKLYCAPIKGHSYVFWYQQVLKNEFKFLISFQNENVFDETGMPKERFSAKCLPNSPCSLEIQATKLEDSAVYFCASSHMGGNTEAFFGQGTRLTVV.

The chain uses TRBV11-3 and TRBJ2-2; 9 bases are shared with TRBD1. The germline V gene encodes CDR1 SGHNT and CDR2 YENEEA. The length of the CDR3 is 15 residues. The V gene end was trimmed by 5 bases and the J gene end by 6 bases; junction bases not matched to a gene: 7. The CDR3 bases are TGTGCCAGCAGCGACCGGGACAGGGCGCCCGGGGAGCTGTTTTTT. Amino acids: CASSDRDRAPGELFF. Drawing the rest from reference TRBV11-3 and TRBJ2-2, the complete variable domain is EAGVVQSPRYKIIEKKQPVAFWCNPISGHNTLYWYLQNLGQGPELLIRYENEEAVDDSQLPKDRFSAERLKGVDSTLKIQPAELGDSAVYLCASSDRDRAPGELFFGEGSRLTVL.

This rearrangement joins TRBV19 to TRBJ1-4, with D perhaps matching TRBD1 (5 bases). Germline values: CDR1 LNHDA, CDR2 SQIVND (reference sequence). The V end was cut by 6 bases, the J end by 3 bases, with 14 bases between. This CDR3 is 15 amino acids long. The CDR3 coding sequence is TGTGCCAGTAGAAGGGGCCAACACCCTAATGAAAAACTGTTTTTT. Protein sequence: CASRRGQHPNEKLFF.

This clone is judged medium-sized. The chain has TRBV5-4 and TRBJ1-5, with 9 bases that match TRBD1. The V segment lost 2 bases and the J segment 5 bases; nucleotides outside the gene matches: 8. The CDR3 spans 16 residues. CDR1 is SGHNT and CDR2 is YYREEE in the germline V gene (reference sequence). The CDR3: CASSFPRTGADQPQHF. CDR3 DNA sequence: TGTGCCAGCAGCTTCCCTAGGACAGGGGCCGATCAGCCCCAGCATTTT.

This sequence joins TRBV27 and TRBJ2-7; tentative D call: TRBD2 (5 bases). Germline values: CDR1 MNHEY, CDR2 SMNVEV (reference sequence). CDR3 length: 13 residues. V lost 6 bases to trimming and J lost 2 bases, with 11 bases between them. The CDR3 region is CASSEAAAYEQYF. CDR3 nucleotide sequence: TGTGCCAGCAGCGAAGCGGCGGCCTACGAGCAGTACTTC.

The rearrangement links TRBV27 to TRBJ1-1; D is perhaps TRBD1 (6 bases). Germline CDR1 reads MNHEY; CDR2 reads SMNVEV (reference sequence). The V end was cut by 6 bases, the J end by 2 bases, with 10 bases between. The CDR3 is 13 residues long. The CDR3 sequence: CASRGGENTEAFF. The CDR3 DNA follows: TGTGCCAGCAGAGGGGGGGAAAACACTGAAGCTTTCTTT.

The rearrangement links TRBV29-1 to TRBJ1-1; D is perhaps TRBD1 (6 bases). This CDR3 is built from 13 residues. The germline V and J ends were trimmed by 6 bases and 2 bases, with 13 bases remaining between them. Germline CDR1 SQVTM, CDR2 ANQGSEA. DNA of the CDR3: TGCAGCGTCGGGGACATAATCAACACTGAAGCTTTCTTT. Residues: CSVGDIINTEAFF.

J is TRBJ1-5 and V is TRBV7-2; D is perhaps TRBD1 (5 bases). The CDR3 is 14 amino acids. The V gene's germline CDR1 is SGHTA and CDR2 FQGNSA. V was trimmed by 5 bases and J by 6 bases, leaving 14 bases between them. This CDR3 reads CASSEQASGQPQHF. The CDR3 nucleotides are TGTGCCAGCAGCGAACAGGCTTCTGGTCAGCCCCAGCATTTT.

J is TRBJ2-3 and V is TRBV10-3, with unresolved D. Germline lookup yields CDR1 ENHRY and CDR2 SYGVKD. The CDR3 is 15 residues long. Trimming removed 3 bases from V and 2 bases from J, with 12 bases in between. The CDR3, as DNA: TGTGCCATCAGTGAAAGGACCCCAGTCACAGATACGCAGTATTTT. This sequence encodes CAISERTPVTDTQYF.

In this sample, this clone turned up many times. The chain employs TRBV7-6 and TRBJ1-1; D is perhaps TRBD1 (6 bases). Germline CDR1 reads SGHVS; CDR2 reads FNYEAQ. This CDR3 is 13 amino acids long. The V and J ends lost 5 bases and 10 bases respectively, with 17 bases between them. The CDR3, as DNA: TGTGCCAGCAGCGACGTAGGGGGAGGGGCAGCTTTCTTT. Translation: CASSDVGGGAAFF.

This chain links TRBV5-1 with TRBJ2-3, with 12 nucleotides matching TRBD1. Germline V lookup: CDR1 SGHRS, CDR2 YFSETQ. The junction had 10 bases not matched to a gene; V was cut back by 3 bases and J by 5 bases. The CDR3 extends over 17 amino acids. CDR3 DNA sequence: TGCGCCAGCAGCTACTATCCGGGACAGGGGGCTAGAGATACGCAGTATTTT. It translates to CASSYYPGQGARDTQYF. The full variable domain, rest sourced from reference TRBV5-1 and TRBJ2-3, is KAGVTQTPRYLIKTRGQQVTLSCSPISGHRSVSWYQQTPGQGLQFLFEYFSETQRNKGNFPGRFSGRQFSNSRSEMNVSTLELGDSALYLCASSYYPGQGARDTQYFGPGTRLTVL.

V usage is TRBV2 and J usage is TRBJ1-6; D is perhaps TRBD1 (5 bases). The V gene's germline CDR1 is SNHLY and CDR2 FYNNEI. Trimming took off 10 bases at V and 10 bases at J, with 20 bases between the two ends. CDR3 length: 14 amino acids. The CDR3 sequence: CATGLERGFSPLHF. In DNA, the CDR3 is TGTGCCACCGGGCTAGAACGGGGGTTCTCACCCCTCCACTTT. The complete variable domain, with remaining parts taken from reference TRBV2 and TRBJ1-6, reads EPEVTQTPSHQVTQMGQEVILRCVPISNHLYFYWYRQILGQKVEFLVSFYNNEISEKSEIFDDQFSVERPDGSNFTLKIRSTKLEDSAMYFCATGLERGFSPLHFGNGTRLTVT.